Listed here are 29 T cell receptor beta chains from one sample, sequenced in a study of T cell responses to AZD1222 COVID-19 vaccine. The repertoire was sequenced with immunoSEQ multiplex PCR; TCRdb's copy has only in-frame clones and lacks some. This table has about 120,000 clones, around 90% appearing once. Specimen: peripheral blood, collected 28 days after the second dose of the MenACWY control vaccine. The source of these receptors is an adult who received the MenACWY meningococcal vaccine as a control.

This clone is a singleton in its sample. V usage is TRBV10-3 and J usage is TRBJ2-3; TRBD2 matches 7 bases. Per the germline V gene, CDR1 is ENHRY and CDR2 is SYGVKD. The J segment lost 0 bases and the V segment lost 2 bases, leaving 5 bases of the junction unmatched. The CDR3 consists of 16 residues. CDR3 in DNA: TGTGCCATCAGTGAGCAGCGGGGAGGAAGCACAGATACGCAGTATTTT. This gives the protein CAISEQRGGSTDTQYF.

This clone appeared once. The chain employs TRBV18 and TRBJ2-2; 9 nucleotides agree with TRBD1. Germline values: CDR1 KGHSH, CDR2 LQKENI. The CDR3 is 14 residues long. V lost 2 bases to trimming and J lost 13 bases; unmatched junction nucleotides: 8. DNA for the CDR3: TGTGCCAGCTCACCAAACAGGGGGCCCGGGATGCTGTTTTTT. Residues: CASSPNRGPGMLFF.

This chain connects TRBV3-1 (or the pseudogene TRBV3-2) to TRBJ2-1; D perhaps matches TRBD2 (5 bases). Germline CDR1 LGHDT, CDR2 YNNKEL (reference sequence). Trimming removed 3 bases from V and 6 bases from J, with 6 bases in between. This CDR3 has 12 residues. The CDR3 spells CASSHTSNEQFF. The CDR3 region has the DNA TGTGCCAGCAGCCATACTAGCAATGAGCAGTTCTTC.

This chain links TRBV11-3 with TRBJ1-1; possibly TRBD1 for D (5 bases). The V and J ends lost 5 bases and 6 bases respectively, with 13 bases between them. The germline V gene has CDR1 SGHNT and CDR2 YENEEA. The CDR3 loop spans 13 amino acids. The CDR3 DNA is TGTGCCAGCAGCCTTACGGGACCCGCTGAAGCTTTCTTT. Translating it yields CASSLTGPAEAFF.

The chain joins TRBV6-5 to TRBJ2-1, with 8 nucleotides matching TRBD2. Germline trimming cut 5 bases from V and 10 bases from J; bases unmatched to any gene: 7. The CDR3 spans 13 residues. Germline V gene sequence: CDR1 MNHEY, CDR2 SVGAGI. The CDR3 DNA follows: TGTGCCAGCAGTCCTACGGGGGGGATGGAGCAGTTCTTC. It encodes CASSPTGGMEQFF.

The V gene is TRBV5-4, the J gene TRBJ1-1, with 8 nucleotides matching TRBD1. Trimming at V came to 2 bases and at J to 7 bases, leaving 4 bases not matched to a gene. CDR3 length: 13 amino acids. Per germline, CDR1 SGHNT and CDR2 YYREEE (reference sequence). The CDR3 here is CASSFDRGHEAFF. The CDR3, as DNA: TGTGCCAGCAGCTTCGACAGGGGACATGAAGCTTTCTTT.

This clone was counted a single time. The rearrangement uses TRBV19 and TRBJ2-1, with D possibly called TRBD1 or TRBD2 (5 bases each). The CDR3 sequence is 14 residues long. Germline loops: CDR1 LNHDA, CDR2 SQIVND (reference sequence). Deletions cut 3 bases from V and 4 bases from J, with 10 bases between. CDR3 in DNA: TGTGCCAGTAGTATGGGGCGGACTTACAATGAGCAGTTCTTC. It encodes CASSMGRTYNEQFF.

The chain joins TRBV4-2 to TRBJ1-4, with TRBD1 matching over 7 bases. The germline CDR1 and CDR2 sequences are LGHNA and YNFKEQ. The CDR3 contains 16 residues. V lost 5 bases to trimming and J lost 3 bases; unmatched junction nucleotides: 9. CDR3 amino acids: CASSASSRGSNEKLFF. The CDR3 coding sequence is TGTGCCAGCAGCGCTAGCTCCAGGGGGTCTAATGAAAAACTGTTTTTT.

The chain couples TRBV7-9 to TRBJ2-5; perhaps TRBD1 as D (6 bases). CDR3 size: 16 residues. Trimming stripped 2 bases from V and 5 bases from J, with 18 bases between. Looked up from germline, CDR1 is SEHNR and CDR2 is FQNEAQ (reference sequence). The CDR3 DNA sequence: TGTGCCAGCAGCTTATTATCAGCAGGGGCGAGGGAGACCCAGTACTTC. Protein product: CASSLLSAGARETQYF.

The gene calls are TRBV28 and TRBJ1-2; D remains unclear. Germline values: CDR1 MDHEN, CDR2 SYDVKM. Trimming removed 2 bases from V and 7 bases from J, with 11 bases in between. The CDR3 runs to 13 residues. The CDR3 is CASSLPMHSGYTF. The DNA for the CDR3 is TGTGCCAGCAGTTTACCTATGCATAGTGGCTACACCTTC.

The V gene is TRBV11-2, the J gene TRBJ2-7; a possible D gene is TRBD1 (8 bases). CDR3 size: 14 residues. V was trimmed by 2 bases and J by 7 bases, leaving 15 bases between them. Germline V CDR1 and CDR2: SGHAT, FQNNGV. CDR3 nucleotide sequence: TGTGCCAGCAGCTTATCCTTACAGGGGGGGGAGCAGTACGTC. Translated, it gives CASSLSLQGGEQYV.

The chain is built from TRBV5-1 and TRBJ2-5; D might be TRBD2 (6 bases). Deletions cut 4 bases from V and 4 bases from J, with 23 bases between. Germline V gene sequence: CDR1 SGHRS, CDR2 YFSETQ. The CDR3 has 17 residues. The CDR3 reads CASSLRGGPFSTETQYF. In DNA form, the CDR3 reads TGCGCCAGCAGCCTTAGGGGAGGACCTTTCTCCACAGAGACCCAGTACTTC.

The chain uses TRBV2 and TRBJ2-5; D remains unclear. The CDR3 length is 15 residues. Germline V CDR1 and CDR2: SNHLY, FYNNEI. Trimming cost V 3 bases and J 5 bases, with 16 bases left between them. CDR3 protein: CASSDFGDSTETQYF. The CDR3 DNA follows: TGTGCCAGCAGTGATTTTGGGGATTCTACGGAGACCCAGTACTTC. Based on the CDR3 plus reference TRBV2 and TRBJ2-5, the full variable domain is EPEVTQTPSHQVTQMGQEVILRCVPISNHLYFYWYRQILGQKVEFLVSFYNNEISEKSEIFDDQFSVERPDGSNFTLKIRSTKLEDSAMYFCASSDFGDSTETQYFGPGTRLLVL.

CDR3 protein: CASSQLPKRLAGGLDTQYF. In DNA form, the CDR3 reads TGTGCCAGCAGCCAACTGCCGAAAAGACTAGCGGGGGGGTTAGATACGCAGTATTTT. The chain has TRBV3-1 (or the pseudogene TRBV3-2) and TRBJ2-3; 14 bases are shared with TRBD2. The germline V gene encodes CDR1 LGHDT and CDR2 YNNKEL (reference sequence). J was trimmed by 5 bases and V by 2 bases; bases with no gene match: 12. This CDR3 contains 19 residues.

The chain has TRBV7-2 and TRBJ2-3; 7 nucleotides align to TRBD2. This CDR3 is 14 amino acids long. V lost 4 bases to trimming and J lost 0 bases; unmatched junction nucleotides: 1. Germline loops: CDR1 SGHTA, CDR2 FQGNSA. CDR3 protein: CASSSAGSTDTQYF. The CDR3 nucleotides read TGTGCCAGCAGCTCAGCGGGGAGCACAGATACGCAGTATTTT.

This clone was counted a single time. The J gene is TRBJ2-1, the V gene TRBV29-1; 9 nucleotides align to TRBD1. V shed 5 bases and J 8 bases; nucleotides not matched to a gene: 4. The germline gives CDR1 SQVTM, CDR2 ANQGSEA. This CDR3 region has 12 residues. CDR3 loop: CSVRTGVDEQFF. The CDR3 coding sequence is TGCAGCGTTCGGACAGGGGTCGATGAGCAGTTCTTC.

The chain employs TRBV28 and TRBJ1-1; the D is unclear. V was cut by 7 bases and J by 7 bases, with 19 bases left in between. This CDR3 has 14 amino acids. Looked up from germline, CDR1 is MDHEN and CDR2 is SYDVKM. DNA for the CDR3: TGTGCCAGCACCGAAGATGGTGATCCGGTTGAAGCTTTCTTT. Translating it yields CASTEDGDPVEAFF.

The chain couples TRBV5-1 to TRBJ1-4; 7 nucleotides agree with TRBD1. The CDR3 extends over 16 amino acids. V was pared by 0 bases and J by 8 bases, with 10 bases of the junction left unmatched. CDR1 SGHRS and CDR2 YFSETQ come from the germline V gene. The CDR3 protein is CASSLAETGMGEKLFF. In DNA form, the CDR3 reads TGCGCCAGCAGCTTGGCGGAGACAGGGATGGGGGAAAAACTGTTTTTT.

The gene calls are TRBV28 and TRBJ2-7, with D possibly matching TRBD1 (6 bases). Trimming removed 6 bases at V and 0 bases at J, with 9 bases between. The CDR3 covers 13 residues. The germline gives CDR1 MDHEN, CDR2 SYDVKM. CDR3 DNA sequence: TGTGCCAGCAGGACAGGCAACTCCTACGAGCAGTACGTC. It yields the protein CASRTGNSYEQYV.

This clone was seen only a few times. The chain recombines TRBV6-4 with TRBJ2-2, with 8 bases that match TRBD1. J was trimmed by 5 bases and V by 8 bases; bases with no gene match: 10. Germline values: CDR1 MRHNA, CDR2 SNTAGT. CDR3 length: 15 residues. DNA of the CDR3: TGTGCCAGCTCCCAGGGACAGGAGGCTACCGGGGAGCTGTTTTTT. Translation gives CASSQGQEATGELFF.

CDR3 loop: CASSQDLGGASTGELFF. The CDR3 DNA sequence: TGTGCCAGCAGCCAAGATCTAGGGGGGGCGAGCACCGGGGAGCTGTTTTTT. The chain employs TRBV4-2 and TRBJ2-2; possible D gene TRBD2, 7 bases. The CDR3 spans 17 residues. V was pared by 0 bases and J by 4 bases, with 15 bases between. Germline loops: CDR1 LGHNA, CDR2 YNFKEQ.

The J gene is TRBJ2-7, the V gene TRBV29-1; the D is unclear. V lost 4 bases and J lost 3, with 16 bases in between. Germline V lookup: CDR1 SQVTM, CDR2 ANQGSEA. CDR3 length: 14 residues. The CDR3 DNA reads TGCAGCGTTGTCAGTGGTCGACGTGGCTACGAGCAGTACTTC. Encoded protein: CSVVSGRRGYEQYF.

V gene TRBV2 combines with J gene TRBJ1-6, with TRBD1 matching 7 bases. V was pared by 3 bases and J by 7 bases, with 6 bases of the junction left unmatched. CDR1 is SNHLY, CDR2 FYNNEI, per germline. The CDR3 spans 15 residues. DNA for the CDR3: TGTGCCAGCAGTGACGTGACAGGGAGGAATTCACCCCTCCACTTT. Translation gives CASSDVTGRNSPLHF.

The V and J genes are TRBV9 and TRBJ2-2; a weak D match, TRBD1 (5 bases). V lost 5 bases, J lost 0 bases, and 11 bases lay in between. The CDR3 sequence is 15 residues long. Per germline, CDR1 SGDLS and CDR2 YYNGEE. The CDR3 spells CASRAQESNTGELFF. The CDR3, as DNA: TGTGCCAGCAGGGCACAGGAATCGAACACCGGGGAGCTGTTTTTT.

This clone was recorded only once. This chain links TRBV6-2 or TRBV6-3 with TRBJ1-2; D is undetermined. The CDR3 sequence is 16 residues long. Trimming pared 0 bases from V and 1 base from J, leaving 12 bases between. Per germline, CDR1 MNHEY and CDR2 SVGEGT. CDR3 region: CASSYSRLRDNYGYTF. CDR3 sequence (DNA): TGTGCCAGCAGTTACTCGAGGCTGCGAGATAACTATGGCTACACCTTC.

The chain recombines TRBV7-9 with TRBJ2-7; 10 bases line up with TRBD2. The CDR3 is made up of 14 amino acids. V gave up 5 bases and J gave up 0 bases; unmatched junction bases: 1. Germline CDR1 and CDR2: SEHNR and FQNEAQ (reference sequence). CDR3: CASSRTSGSYEQYF. The CDR3 DNA follows: TGTGCCAGCAGCCGGACTAGCGGCTCCTACGAGCAGTACTTC.

This clone has just a few counts. The CDR3: CASSIAGAYEQYF. Written as DNA, the CDR3 is TGTGCCAGTAGTATAGCGGGGGCGTACGAGCAGTACTTC. The chain is built from TRBV19 and TRBJ2-7; possibly TRBD1 or TRBD2 for D (6 bases each). The V end lost 1 base, the J end lost 4 bases, and 8 bases lay between the germline ends. CDR3 length: 13 residues. Per the germline V gene, CDR1 is LNHDA and CDR2 is SQIVND (reference sequence).

The count of this clone is one. The V and J genes are TRBV7-8 and TRBJ2-5, with 13 bases identical to TRBD2. The CDR3 has 16 residues. Germline values: CDR1 SGHVS, CDR2 FQNEAQ. Germline trimming cut 5 bases from V and 2 bases from J; bases unmatched to any gene: 5. The chain's CDR3 is CASSHMGLAGQETQYF. CDR3 nucleotides: TGTGCCAGCAGCCATATGGGACTAGCGGGGCAAGAGACCCAGTACTTC. The full variable domain, with the rest looked up from reference TRBV7-8 and TRBJ2-5, is GAGVSQSPRYKVAKRGQDVALRCDPISGHVSLFWYQQALGQGPEFLTYFQNEAQLDKSGLPSDRFFAERPEGSVSTLKIQRTQQEDSAVYLCASSHMGLAGQETQYFGPGTRLLVL.

The rearrangement joins TRBV14 to TRBJ2-3; TRBD1 matches 9 bases. This CDR3 has 16 residues. Germline loops: CDR1 SGHDN, CDR2 FVKESK. V lost 5 bases to trimming and J lost 6 bases; unmatched junction nucleotides: 12. The CDR3 here is CASSATSTGTGDTQYF. CDR3 DNA sequence: TGTGCCAGCAGCGCGACGAGCACCGGGACAGGGGATACGCAGTATTTT.